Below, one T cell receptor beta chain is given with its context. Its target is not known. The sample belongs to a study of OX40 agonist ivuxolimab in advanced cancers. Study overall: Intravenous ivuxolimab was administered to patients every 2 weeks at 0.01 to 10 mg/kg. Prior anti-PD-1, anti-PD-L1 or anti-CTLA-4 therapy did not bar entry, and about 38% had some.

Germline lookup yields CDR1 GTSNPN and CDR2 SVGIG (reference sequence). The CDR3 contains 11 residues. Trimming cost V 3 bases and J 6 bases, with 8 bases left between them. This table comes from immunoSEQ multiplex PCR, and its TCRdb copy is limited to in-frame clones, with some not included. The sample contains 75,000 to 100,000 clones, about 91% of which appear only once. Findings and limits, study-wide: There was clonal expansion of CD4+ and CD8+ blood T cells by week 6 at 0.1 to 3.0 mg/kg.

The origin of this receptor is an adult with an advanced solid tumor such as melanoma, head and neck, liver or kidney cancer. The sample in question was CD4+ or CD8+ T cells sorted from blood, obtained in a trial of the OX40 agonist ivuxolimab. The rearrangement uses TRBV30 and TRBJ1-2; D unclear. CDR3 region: CAWSPRHGYTF. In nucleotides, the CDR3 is TGTGCCTGGAGCCCAAGACATGGCTACACCTTC. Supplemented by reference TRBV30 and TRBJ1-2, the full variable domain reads SQTIHQWPATLVQPVGSPLSLECTVEGTSNPNLYWYRQAAGRGLQLLFYSVGIGQISSEVPQNLSASRPQDRQFILSSKKLLLSDSGFYLCAWSPRHGYTFGSGTRLTVV.